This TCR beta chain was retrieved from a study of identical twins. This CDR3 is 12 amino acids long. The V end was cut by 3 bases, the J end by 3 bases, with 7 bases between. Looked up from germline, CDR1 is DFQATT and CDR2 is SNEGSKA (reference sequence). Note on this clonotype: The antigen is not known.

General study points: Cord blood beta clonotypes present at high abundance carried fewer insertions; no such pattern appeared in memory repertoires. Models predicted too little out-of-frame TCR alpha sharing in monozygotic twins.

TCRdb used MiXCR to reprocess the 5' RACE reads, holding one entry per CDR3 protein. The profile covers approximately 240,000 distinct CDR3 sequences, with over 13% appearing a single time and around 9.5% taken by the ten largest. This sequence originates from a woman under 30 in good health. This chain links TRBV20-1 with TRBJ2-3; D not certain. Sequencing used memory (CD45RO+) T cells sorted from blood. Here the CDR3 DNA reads TGCAGTGCTAGTTTAGGGACAGATACGCAGTATTTT. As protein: CSASLGTDTQYF.